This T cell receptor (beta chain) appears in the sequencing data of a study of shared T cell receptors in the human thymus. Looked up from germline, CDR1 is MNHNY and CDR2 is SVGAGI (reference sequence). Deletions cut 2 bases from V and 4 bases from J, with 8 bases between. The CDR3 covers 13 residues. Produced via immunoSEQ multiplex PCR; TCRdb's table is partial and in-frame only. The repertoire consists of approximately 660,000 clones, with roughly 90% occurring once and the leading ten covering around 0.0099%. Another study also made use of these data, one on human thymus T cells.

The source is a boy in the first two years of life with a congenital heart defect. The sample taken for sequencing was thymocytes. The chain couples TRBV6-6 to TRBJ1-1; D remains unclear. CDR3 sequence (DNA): TGTGCCAGCAGTTACACTCGAGGCACTGAAGCTTTCTTT. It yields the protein CASSYTRGTEAFF.